The next 23 T cell receptor beta chains were all read from a single sample in a study of identical twins (dated by TCRdb to 2015 to 2016). Libraries were prepared through 5' RACE. The sample was run on an Illumina HiSeq 2000. TCRdb handled the public reads itself, with Q25 trimming in fastp and clone calling in MiXCR, and kept productive beta chains. Records with the same CDR3 protein are collapsed into one entry carrying the most frequent genes and DNA. The sample table records about 530,000 distinct CDR3 sequences; about 22% of these occur just once. Jointly, the top ten make up about 0.5% of the sample. The data also belong to a second study, concerning yellow fever vaccine responses in identical twins.

Material: CD4+ T cells sorted from blood. The receptors shown here come from a young woman in good health.

There are a few counts of this clonotype. The chain carries TRBV20-1 and TRBJ1-5; a weak D match, TRBD1 (5 bases). This CDR3 is 14 amino acids long. The V gene lost 3 bases and the J gene lost 3 bases, with 12 bases spanning the gap. Germline V gene data show CDR1 as DFQATT and CDR2 as SNEGSKA (reference sequence). CDR3 amino acids: CSASPSTDNQPQHF. DNA for the CDR3: TGCAGTGCTAGTCCCTCGACAGACAATCAGCCCCAGCATTTT.

V is TRBV6-5 and J is TRBJ2-3; tentatively, D is TRBD1 (8 bases). This CDR3 is built from 18 residues. Germline-derived CDR1 and CDR2 are MNHEY and SVGAGI. V was cut by 0 bases and J by 4 bases, with 20 bases left in between. The CDR3 is CASSYSTQTGGRADTQYF. The CDR3 DNA sequence: TGTGCCAGCAGTTACTCGACGCAAACAGGGGGGAGGGCAGATACGCAGTATTTT.

For this clonotype: One end of the junction varies from germline; a read error may be responsible. The chain's CDR3 is CATSELGAGANVLTF. CDR3 bases: TGTGCCACCAGTGAGCTCGGGGCTGGGGCCAACGTCCTGACTTTC. V usage is TRBV12-3 or TRBV12-4 and J usage is TRBJ2-6; D is possibly TRBD2 (5 bases). The CDR3 runs to 15 residues.

The CDR3, as DNA: TGCAGTGCTGGGGAGATCACAGATACGCAGTATTTT. Its protein product is CSAGEITDTQYF. V gene TRBV20-1 combines with J gene TRBJ2-3; D perhaps matches TRBD2 (5 bases). CDR1 DFQATT and CDR2 SNEGSKA come from the germline V gene (reference sequence). The CDR3 is made up of 12 amino acids. V was cut by 5 bases and J by 2 bases, with 8 bases left in between.

The rearrangement links TRBV6-1 to TRBJ2-4; D remains ambiguous. Germline CDR1 is MNHNS and CDR2 is SASEGT. CDR3 length: 16 amino acids. Trimming removed 5 bases from V and 0 bases from J, with 14 bases in between. CDR3 protein: CASSPRTDLAKNIQYF. In nucleotides, the CDR3 is TGTGCCAGCAGTCCCCGGACGGACCTAGCCAAAAACATTCAGTACTTC.

The rearrangement joins TRBV7-9 to TRBJ2-1; 8 bases fit TRBD1. The junction had 4 bases not matched to a gene; V was cut back by 1 base and J by 8 bases. From germline, CDR1 is SEHNR and CDR2 FQNEAQ (reference sequence). This CDR3 comprises 14 residues. CDR3 sequence (DNA): TGTGCCAGCAGCTTAGGCGACAGGGGAGATGAGCAGTTCTTC. Residues: CASSLGDRGDEQFF. The full variable domain, completed using reference TRBV7-9 and TRBJ2-1, is DTGVSQNPRHKITKRGQNVTFRCDPISEHNRLYWYRQTLGQGPEFLTYFQNEAQLEKSRLLSDRFSAERPKGSFSTLEIQRTEQGDSAMYLCASSLGDRGDEQFFGPGTRLTVL.

This clonotype appeared a few times. This rearrangement joins TRBV27 to TRBJ1-5; no clear D gene. The ends were cut back, 7 bases at V and 1 base at J, with 14 bases in the middle. The CDR3 extends over 15 amino acids. Germline assignment: CDR1 MNHEY and CDR2 SMNVEV (reference sequence). DNA for the CDR3: TGTGCCAGCACTCAATCGGGTCAGAGCAATCAGCCCCAGCATTTT. Protein product: CASTQSGQSNQPQHF.

J is TRBJ2-2 and V is TRBV6-1, with D uncertain. The CDR3 contains 13 residues. Trimming cost V 5 bases and J 6 bases, with 10 bases left between them. Germline V gene lookup returns CDR1 MNHNS and CDR2 SASEGT. Written as DNA, the CDR3 is TGTGCCAGCAGTCCCACCGTTCCCGGGGAGCTGTTTTTT. The encoded protein is CASSPTVPGELFF.

V gene TRBV3-1 combines with J gene TRBJ2-1; TRBD2 matches at 9 bases. The CDR3 runs 15 residues. V was clipped by 0 bases and J by 5 bases; unmatched bases: 2. Germline CDR1 and CDR2: LGHDT and YNNKEL (reference sequence). The CDR3 protein is CASSQDRLADNEQFF. DNA of the CDR3: TGTGCCAGCAGCCAAGATCGACTAGCGGACAATGAGCAGTTCTTC.

This rearrangement joins TRBV3-1 to TRBJ2-5, with D possibly matching TRBD1 (5 bases). In germline, CDR1 is LGHDT, CDR2 YNNKEL (reference sequence). The CDR3 contains 13 residues. Trimming took 1 base from V and 5 from J, leaving 8 bases between them. The CDR3 loop reads CASSQGQPETQYF. The DNA for the CDR3 is TGTGCCAGCAGCCAAGGACAGCCTGAGACCCAGTACTTC.

There are a few counts of this clonotype. This chain connects TRBV6-6 to TRBJ2-5; no clear D gene. Germline V lookup: CDR1 MNHNY, CDR2 SVGAGI (reference sequence). V was trimmed by 2 bases and J by 2 bases, leaving 6 bases between them. The CDR3 covers 13 residues. CDR3 region: CASSYGDQETQYF. The CDR3 bases are TGTGCCAGCAGTTACGGGGATCAAGAGACCCAGTACTTC.

The genes are TRBV2 and TRBJ2-5; D assignment may be TRBD1 or TRBD2 (5 bases each). The germline V gene encodes CDR1 SNHLY and CDR2 FYNNEI. V gave up 7 bases and J gave up 4 bases, with 10 bases separating them. This CDR3 is 12 amino acids long. The CDR3 DNA is TGTGCCAGCACTCGGGGCGGAGAGACCCAGTACTTC. This gives the protein CASTRGGETQYF.

This clonotype showed up just a few times. The genes are TRBV12-3 or TRBV12-4 and TRBJ1-1; D gene uncertain. CDR3 length: 17 amino acids. Trimming shortened V by 0 bases and J by 1 base, and 15 bases separated the two germline ends. The CDR3 nucleotides read TGTGCCAGCAGTTTAGCCATCAGAGGACCGAAGAACACTGAAGCTTTCTTT. This encodes CASSLAIRGPKNTEAFF.

V and J are TRBV7-9 and TRBJ2-1; TRBD2 is a possible D gene (6 bases). The V end was cut by 0 bases, the J end by 6 bases, with 15 bases between. Germline CDR1 is SEHNR and CDR2 is FQNEAQ (reference sequence). The CDR3 is 16 residues long. The CDR3 protein is CASSLALGGRGNEQFF. The CDR3 nucleotides read TGTGCCAGCAGCTTAGCGCTGGGAGGACGGGGCAATGAGCAGTTCTTC.

The V gene is TRBV6-1, the J gene TRBJ2-1; 8 bases align to TRBD2. Germline V gene data show CDR1 as MNHNS and CDR2 as SASEGT. V shed 5 bases, J shed 0 bases, and the junction held 15 bases outside the gene matches. CDR3 length: 19 residues. CDR3 amino acids: CASSTRGDAGIPSYNEQFF. The CDR3 nucleotides read TGTGCCAGCAGTACGCGGGGGGATGCCGGGATCCCCTCCTACAATGAGCAGTTCTTC.

The gene calls are TRBV20-1 and TRBJ2-7; TRBD2 might be the D (6 bases). Germline V gene lookup returns CDR1 DFQATT and CDR2 SNEGSKA (reference sequence). The CDR3 extends over 14 amino acids. V was pared by 3 bases and J by 5 bases, with 17 bases between. This CDR3 reads CSASGRDRIHEQYF. The CDR3 DNA follows: TGCAGTGCTAGTGGGCGGGACCGGATCCACGAGCAGTACTTC.

This clonotype occurred once. Relative to the germline gene, one junction end is altered; a read error may explain this. This chain links TRBV10-3 with TRBJ2-1; the match to TRBD2 covers 10 bases. The V gene's germline CDR1 is ENHRY and CDR2 SYGVKD. The CDR3 has 17 residues. CDR3: CAISDPLSGGAYNEQFF. DNA for the CDR3: TGTGCCATCAGTGACCCTCTCAGCGGGGGGGCCTATAATGAGCAGTTCTTC.

This clonotype was recorded a few times. The chain is built from TRBV12-3 or TRBV12-4 and TRBJ1-5, with 7 bases aligning to TRBD1. This CDR3 comprises 13 residues. J gave up 9 bases and V 8 bases, and 10 bases lay outside the gene matches. The DNA of the CDR3 is TGTGCCAGCTCAAGGGGGCCTGGTCGGCCCCAGCATTTT. It is translated as CASSRGPGRPQHF.

The rearrangement links TRBV19 to TRBJ1-3, with D possibly being TRBD1 (5 bases). This CDR3 contains 15 residues. Germline V gene data show CDR1 as LNHDA and CDR2 as SQIVND (reference sequence). Trimming pared 6 bases from V and 0 bases from J, leaving 12 bases between. This chain's CDR3 is CASRLQASSGNTIYF. As DNA, the CDR3 is TGTGCCAGTAGGCTACAGGCGAGCTCTGGAAACACCATATATTTT.

V gene TRBV1 combines with J gene TRBJ2-5; the D call in the table, TRBD2, was not verified against the DNA. TRBV1 is shown as a pseudogene. The CDR3 is 12 residues long. The CDR3, as DNA: TGCAGCGTTGCCCAAGCGGCAGAGACCCAGTACTTC. Protein sequence: CSVAQAAETQYF.

This sequence joins TRBV12-3 or TRBV12-4 and TRBJ1-2; 8 positions agree with TRBD1. Losses at the gene ends were 5 bases for V and 5 bases for J; bases not matched to a gene: 25. This CDR3 comprises 20 residues. CDR3 nucleotide sequence: TGTGCCAGCAGTCCTCGTCCAGGGGGCTGGTCCGGTTCGATAGAATATGGCTACACCTTC. Residues: CASSPRPGGWSGSIEYGYTF.

The chain couples TRBV20-1 to TRBJ2-1; D ambiguous. V was pared by 3 bases and J by 6 bases, with 9 bases between. This CDR3 is built from 12 residues. Germline V gives CDR1 DFQATT, CDR2 SNEGSKA (reference sequence). The CDR3 loop reads CSASSLFNEQFF. In nucleotides, the CDR3 is TGCAGTGCTAGTTCATTGTTCAATGAGCAGTTCTTC.

This clonotype was counted at least ten times. Here the CDR3 DNA reads TGTGCCACCAGCAGAGGGATACACAGGGTTGAAGAGACCCAGTACTTC. Translated, it gives CATSRGIHRVEETQYF. V gene TRBV15 combines with J gene TRBJ2-5; D possibly corresponds to TRBD1 (6 bases). Trimming cost V 1 base and J 3 bases, with 15 bases left between them. CDR1 is LNHNV and CDR2 is YYDKDF in the germline V gene (reference sequence). The CDR3 runs to 16 residues. Full variable domain (outside the CDR3, taken from reference TRBV15 and TRBJ2-5): DAMVIQNPRYQVTQFGKPVTLSCSQTLNHNVMYWYQQKSSQAPKLLFHYYDKDFNNEADTPDNFQSRRPNTSFCFLDIRSPGLGDTAMYLCATSRGIHRVEETQYFGPGTRLLVL.